This paragraph reports one TCR beta chain. Peripheral blood was drawn, approximately 10 milliliters per donor. The sample belongs to a study of blood T cells in healthy people across ages. With a J-beta primer mix and a sample-barcoded 5' primer, a second PCR ran 7 to 11 cycles. TCRdb independently ran MiXCR on the 5' RACE reads; one entry per CDR3 protein. This table has about 1.8 million distinct CDR3 sequences, less than 50% appearing once. The germline CDR1 and CDR2 sequences are SGHDT and YYEEEE. V was pared by 0 bases and J by 0 bases, with 9 bases between. The CDR3 consists of 15 residues. The sequence came from a woman aged 35 to 49 in good health. The rearrangement joins TRBV5-6 to TRBJ2-5; D gene ambiguous. Sequencing was done on a sample of blood. The CDR3 DNA reads as TGTGCCAGCAGCTTGGCGTGGGCGGACCAAGAGACCCAGTACTTC. Encoded protein: CASSLAWADQETQYF.